This T cell receptor (beta chain) comes out of a study of cytomegalovirus exposure and HLA in healthy donors. Broader study findings: Some V segments, including TRBV6-2 and TRBV6-3, were excluded as indistinguishable.

Of note for this clone: Its antigen is undetermined.

The J segment lost 4 bases and the V segment lost 2 bases, leaving 9 bases of the junction unmatched. CDR1 LGHNA and CDR2 YSLEER come from the germline V gene. The length of the CDR3 is 18 residues. Vbeta (60) and Jbeta (13) primers were used in the PCR. Sequenced by immunoSEQ multiplex PCR; TCRdb stores in-frame clones only, minus some. Here the sample spans some 190,000 clones, 65% to 85% being singletons. Sequenced: PBMCs. The rearrangement links TRBV4-3 to TRBJ2-7, with 15 nucleotides matching TRBD2. The receptor was isolated from a female donor in good health and CMV-seronegative. The CDR3 DNA sequence: TGCGCCAGCAGCCAAAGGACTAGCGGGAGGGCCGCGGTATACGAGCAGTACTTC. This gives the protein CASSQRTSGRAAVYEQYF.